The 16 T cell receptor beta chains given below trace back to one sample, sequenced in a study of cytomegalovirus exposure and HLA in healthy donors. In the PCR, 60 Vbeta and 13 Jbeta primers were used. Sequenced by immunoSEQ multiplex PCR; TCRdb stores in-frame clones only, minus some. The table shows about 100,000 clones, with about four fifths occurring only once. The specimen was PBMCs. These receptors were taken from a woman aged 40 to 55 in good health and CMV-seronegative.

This clone was detected a few times. The V and J genes are TRBV6-1 and TRBJ1-6, with 8 positions matching TRBD1. Germline V gene sequence: CDR1 MNHNS, CDR2 SASEGT. CDR3 length equals 14 residues. J lost 8 bases, V lost 7 bases, and 7 bases had no gene match. The CDR3 nucleotides read TGTGCCAGCACCCCGGGGACAGGTGATTCACCCCTCCACTTT. As protein: CASTPGTGDSPLHF.

The V and J genes are TRBV30 and TRBJ1-3; the match to TRBD1 covers 7 bases. Losses at the gene ends were 8 bases for V and 4 bases for J; bases not matched to a gene: 5. Per the germline V gene, CDR1 is GTSNPN and CDR2 is SVGIG (reference sequence). The CDR3 runs to 12 residues. The CDR3 DNA is TGTGCCGTACGCAGGGGGGGAAACACCATATATTTT. Protein: CAVRRGGNTIYF. Supplemented by reference TRBV30 and TRBJ1-3, the full variable domain reads SQTIHQWPATLVQPVGSPLSLECTVEGTSNPNLYWYRQAAGRGLQLLFYSVGIGQISSEVPQNLSASRPQDRQFILSSKKLLLSDSGFYLCAVRRGGNTIYFGEGSWLTVV.

Here the CDR3 DNA reads TGTGCCAGCAGCTTTGAGGTTTTAGGTCAGCCCCAGCATTTT. Protein product: CASSFEVLGQPQHF. The rearrangement links TRBV7-2 to TRBJ1-5; unclear D gene. V was trimmed by 3 bases and J by 6 bases, leaving 12 bases between them. The CDR3 is made up of 14 amino acids. The germline CDR1 and CDR2 sequences are SGHTA and FQGNSA.

This clone was counted between two and nine times. The chain employs TRBV7-6 and TRBJ1-3; D may be TRBD1 (5 bases). V was clipped by 5 bases and J by 0 bases, with 11 bases between them. Germline assignment: CDR1 SGHVS and CDR2 FNYEAQ. This CDR3 contains 15 residues. The CDR3 region is CASSPGLGSGNTIYF. The CDR3 DNA reads TGTGCCAGCAGCCCAGGGTTGGGCTCTGGAAACACCATATATTTT. The full variable domain, in which reference TRBV7-6 and TRBJ1-3 provide the parts outside the CDR3, is GAGVSQSPRYKVTKRGQDVALRCDPISGHVSLYWYRQALGQGPEFLTYFNYEAQQDKSGLPNDRFSAERPEGSISTLTIQRTEQRDSAMYRCASSPGLGSGNTIYFGEGSWLTVV.

The genes are TRBV5-6 and TRBJ2-5, with TRBD2 as a possible D gene (5 bases). The J call is uncertain, as TRBJ2-7 better fits the DNA end. The germline gives CDR1 SGHDT, CDR2 YYEEEE. This CDR3 comprises 13 residues. CDR3 residues: CASSLAGSYEQYF. CDR3 DNA sequence: TGTGCCAGCAGCTTGGCGGGGTCCTACGAGCAGTACTTC.

The chain recombines TRBV5-4 with TRBJ2-2, with D possibly being TRBD1 (6 bases). This CDR3 region has 16 residues. The germline gives CDR1 SGHNT, CDR2 YYREEE (reference sequence). Trimming removed 3 bases from V and 6 bases from J, with 18 bases in between. CDR3 sequence: CASSSAVGGSAGELFF. In nucleotides, the CDR3 is TGTGCCAGCAGCTCCGCCGTAGGGGGAAGTGCCGGGGAGCTGTTTTTT.

This clone came up a few times. The chain recombines TRBV19 with TRBJ2-7; D may be TRBD2 (6 bases). Germline loops: CDR1 LNHDA, CDR2 SQIVND (reference sequence). This CDR3 has 16 residues. V shed 6 bases and J shed 5 bases, with 23 bases lying between them. Here the CDR3 DNA reads TGTGCCAGTAGCGCCCAGACCTTGGGGACTCCCCACGAGCAGTACTTC. It codes for CASSAQTLGTPHEQYF. The entire variable domain, with the rest obtained from reference TRBV19 and TRBJ2-7, is as follows: DGGITQSPKYLFRKEGQNVTLSCEQNLNHDAMYWYRQDPGQGLRLIYYSQIVNDFQKGDIAEGYSVSREKKESFPLTVTSAQKNPTAFYLCASSAQTLGTPHEQYFGPGTRLTVT.

The CDR3 DNA sequence: TGTGCCAGCAGCTTAGGGCCCCCTGCCAGTTCCGGGGAGCTGTTTTTT. Protein: CASSLGPPASSGELFF. This sequence joins TRBV7-6 and TRBJ2-2, with D hard to call. V lost 1 base, J lost 6 bases, and 15 bases lay in between. Germline CDR1 SGHVS, CDR2 FNYEAQ. The CDR3 is 16 amino acids.

The chain recombines TRBV27 with TRBJ1-1; possibly TRBD1 for D (5 bases). Trimming pared 9 bases from V and 1 base from J, leaving 15 bases between. Germline lookup yields CDR1 MNHEY and CDR2 SMNVEV (reference sequence). The CDR3 runs to 14 residues. CDR3 DNA sequence: TGTGCCAGTCAGGCAGGGCTATCGAACACTGAAGCTTTCTTT. It codes for CASQAGLSNTEAFF.

The gene calls are TRBV9 and TRBJ2-3, with D tentatively TRBD2 (5 bases). V gave up 1 base and J gave up 2 bases, with 11 bases separating them. Germline-derived CDR1 and CDR2 are SGDLS and YYNGEE. There are 15 residues in the CDR3. CDR3 bases: TGTGCCAGCAGCGTAATCGGGGTCAACACAGATACGCAGTATTTT. Translating gives CASSVIGVNTDTQYF. The full variable domain, with the rest looked up from reference TRBV9 and TRBJ2-3, is DSGVTQTPKHLITATGQRVTLRCSPRSGDLSVYWYQQSLDQGLQFLIQYYNGEERAKGNILERFSAQQFPDLHSELNLSSLELGDSALYFCASSVIGVNTDTQYFGPGTRLTVL.

The J gene is TRBJ1-1, the V gene TRBV4-3; 8 bases map to TRBD1. The CDR3 has 13 residues. Germline V gene data show CDR1 as LGHNA and CDR2 as YSLEER. The junction had 7 bases not matched to a gene; V was cut back by 3 bases and J by 10 bases. The CDR3 sequence is CASSQGQVRGAFF. DNA of the CDR3: TGCGCCAGCAGCCAGGGACAGGTGAGGGGAGCTTTCTTT.

The chain carries TRBV27 and TRBJ2-7, with D maybe TRBD1 (5 bases). Trimming removed 6 bases from V and 3 bases from J, with 12 bases in between. Germline V gene data show CDR1 as MNHEY and CDR2 as SMNVEV (reference sequence). The CDR3 has 13 amino acids. The DNA of the CDR3 is TGTGCCAGCAGGGGGCCGTACTACTACGAGCAGTACTTC. Translated: CASRGPYYYEQYF.

The chain employs TRBV29-1 and TRBJ2-2, with TRBD2 matching 9 bases. The CDR3 runs 14 residues. CDR1 SQVTM and CDR2 ANQGSEA come from the germline V gene. The V segment lost 6 bases and the J segment 8 bases; nucleotides outside the gene matches: 10. Here the CDR3 DNA reads TGCAGCGTGGAGAGGACTAGCGTAAGAGGGGAGCTGTTTTTT. Protein sequence: CSVERTSVRGELFF.

V gene TRBV14 combines with J gene TRBJ1-1; D call uncertain. This CDR3 is built from 16 residues. Germline V gene sequence: CDR1 SGHDN, CDR2 FVKESK. V dropped 5 bases and J dropped 4 bases, with 20 bases sitting between them. The chain's CDR3 is CASSAITKPGSTEAFF. CDR3 DNA sequence: TGTGCCAGCAGCGCAATCACCAAACCGGGGTCCACTGAAGCTTTCTTT.

V gene TRBV15 combines with J gene TRBJ2-1; no reliable D call. Trimming cost V 6 bases and J 9 bases, with 24 bases left between them. The CDR3 loop spans 16 amino acids. CDR1 and CDR2 from the germline V gene are LNHNV and YYDKDF (reference sequence). CDR3 amino acids: CATSLRLRGVFGEQFF. DNA of the CDR3: TGTGCCACCAGTCTAAGACTCCGCGGAGTCTTCGGTGAGCAGTTCTTC.

The chain joins TRBV5-1 to TRBJ2-3; 12 bases match TRBD1. The J segment lost 4 bases and the V segment lost 4 bases, leaving 4 bases of the junction unmatched. The germline V gene encodes CDR1 SGHRS and CDR2 YFSETQ. CDR3 length equals 15 residues. The CDR3 here is CASSEGQGASDTQYF. Written as DNA, the CDR3 is TGCGCCAGCAGCGAGGGACAGGGGGCATCAGATACGCAGTATTTT.